The rows below give T cell receptor beta chains drawn from one sample of a study of tumor-infiltrating lymphocytes in oesophageal squamous cell carcinoma. From the PCR reads, TCRdb called clonotypes with MiXCR, one entry per CDR3 protein. The sample comprises 9,000 or so distinct CDR3 sequences, 55% to 80% of which are singletons, and more than 35% rests with the top ten. The sequenced sample consisted of esophageal tumor tissue. All receptors come from a female donor with esophageal squamous cell carcinoma. CDR3s include the opening cysteine and the closing phenylalanine or tryptophan. A D gene is named only where the DNA matches it firmly. Some rows mark clone size as missing; the rest say once, few, many or name a class of expanded clone.

D,J,V,size,CDR3,DNA
-,TRBJ2-2,TRBV7-3,-,CASSLRPTGELFF,TGTGCCAGCAGCTTAAGGCCCACCGGGGAGCTGTTTTTT
-,TRBJ1-2,TRBV4-2,-,CASSPAQGQVLGYTF,TGTGCCAGCAGCCCCGCCCAAGGGCAGGTTCTCGGCTACACCTTC
-,TRBJ2-3,TRBV6-1,few,CASSYRSGVGTEAFF,TGTGCCAGCAGTTACCGTTCAGGGGTGGGGACTGAAGCTTTTTTT
-,TRBJ1-1,TRBV10-3,few,CAISESQLDLNTEAFF,TGTGCCATCAGTGAATCACAGCTAGACCTGAACACTGAAGCTTTCTTT
-,TRBJ2-1,TRBV7-6,few,CASSLRAVAYNEQFF,TGTGCCAGCAGCTTAAGGGCTGTCGCCTACAATGAGCAGTTCTTC
TRBD2,TRBJ2-7,TRBV10-3,-,CAIRPGLAGALDNEQYF,TGTGCCATCAGACCGGGACTAGCGGGAGCCCTTGACAATGAGCAGTACTTC
-,TRBJ2-1,TRBV7-5,-,CISVPETLWTSGDPNGNEQFF,-
-,TRBJ1-4,TRBV7-2,-,CASSLSRVRGEKLFF,TGTGCCAGCAGCTTGTCGAGGGTTCGTGGTGAAAAACTGTTTTTT
-,TRBJ1-5,TRBV7-4,-,CASSLGGVSNQPQHF,TGTGCCAGCAGCTTAGGAGGGGTGAGCAATCAGCCCCAGCATTTT
TRBD2,TRBJ2-1,TRBV7-3,-,CASSLNAGRASGNEQFF,TGTGCCAGCAGCTTAAACGCCGGGAGGGCATCCGGGAACGAGCAGTTCTTC
-,TRBJ1-2,TRBV7-3,once,CASSPYTILGGYTF,TGTGCCAGCAGCCCCTATACAATCCTGGGGGGCTACACCTTC
TRBD1,TRBJ2-7,TRBV4-3,few,CASSQVQQGIYEQYF,TGCGCCAGCAGCCAAGTCCAACAGGGGATCTACGAGCAGTACTTC
-,TRBJ2-1,TRBV7-3,-,CASSSSSFNEQFF,TGTGCCAGCAGCTCCTCTAGTTTCAATGAGCAGTTCTTC
-,TRBJ1-2,TRBV7-2,-,CASSLSQGGYGYTF,TGTGCCAGCAGCCTCTCACAGGGAGGGTATGGCTACACCTTC
TRBD1,TRBJ2-7,TRBV7-8,-,CASSLGWGQGYNEQYF,TGTGCCAGCAGCTTAGGCTGGGGACAGGGATACAATGAGCAGTACTTC
-,TRBJ1-1,TRBV7-2,-,CASSLSGGTEAFF,TGTGCCAGCAGCTTATCGGGGGGCACTGAAGCTTTCTTT
TRBD1,TRBJ1-2,TRBV11-3,medium-sized,CASSTRQGNYGYTF,TGTGCCAGCAGCACGAGACAGGGAAACTATGGCTACACCTTC
-,TRBJ2-7,TRBV7-8,-,CASSFAGPNEQYF,TGTGCCAGCAGCTTCGCAGGGCCCAATGAGCAGTACTTC
-,TRBJ2-5,TRBV7-3,medium-sized,CASSFTGGETQYF,TGTGCCAGCAGCTTCACTGGGGGAGAGACCCAGTACTTC
-,TRBJ2-5,TRBV7-2,-,CASSPSRETQYF,TGTGCCAGCAGCCCGTCCCGGGAGACCCAGTACTTC
-,TRBJ2-7,TRBV6-1,few,CASSPRGIEQYF,TGTGCCAGCAGTCCTCGGGGGATCGAGCAGTACTTC
-,TRBJ2-1,TRBV7-3,many,CASSPREAEGDEQFF,TGTGCCAGCAGTCCTCGCGAGGCGGAAGGCGATGAGCAGTTCTTC
-,TRBJ2-3,TRBV7-9,-,CASSPPGRSTDTQYF,TGTGCCAGCAGCCCGCCGGGACGCAGCACAGATACGCAGTATTTT
TRBD2,TRBJ2-5,TRBV23-1,few,CASRLGREATRETQYF,TGCGCCAGCAGACTAGGGCGGGAGGCAACCCGGGAGACCCAGTACTTC
-,TRBJ2-2,TRBV7-2,-,CASSSAQNTGELFF,TGTGCCAGCAGCTCCGCACAGAACACCGGGGAGCTGTTTTTT
TRBD2,TRBJ2-7,TRBV7-6,-,CASSPKTSGGVYEQYF,TGTGCCAGCAGCCCGAAGACTAGCGGGGGGGTCTACGAGCAGTACTTC
TRBD2,TRBJ2-1,TRBV5-5,-,CASSWSQRGYNEQFF,TGTGCCAGCAGCTGGAGCCAGCGGGGGTACAATGAGCAGTTCTTC
-,TRBJ1-2,TRBV24-1,-,CATSGPAGNYGYTF,TGTGCCACCAGTGGCCCTGCTGGTAACTATGGCTACACCTTC
TRBD1,TRBJ1-2,TRBV11-1,-,CASSLFRQGDYGYTF,TGTGCCAGCAGCTTATTTCGACAGGGTGACTATGGCTACACCTTC
TRBD2,TRBJ2-3,TRBV10-1,few,CASDNLTSGSCDTQYF,TGCGCCAGCGATAATCTGACTAGCGGATCTTGCGATACGCAGTATTTT
-,TRBJ1-5,TRBV7-8,once,CASSRDSLSGQPQHF,TGTGCCAGCTCCAGGGATTCCTTAAGTGGTCAGCCCCAGCATTTT
TRBD1,TRBJ1-2,TRBV6-6,-,CASSAGTGGRGYTF,TGTGCCAGCTCAGCCGGGACAGGGGGTCGTGGCTACACCTTC
TRBD2,TRBJ2-3,TRBV7-2,-,CASSLVAGLASTDTQYF,TGTGCCAGCAGCTTAGTAGCGGGACTAGCTAGCACAGATACGCAGTATTTT
-,TRBJ2-6,TRBV11-2,-,CASSLRPLTVHSGANVLTF,TGTGCCAGCAGCTTAAGACCCTTGACAGTCCATTCTGGGGCCAACGTCCTGACTTTC
TRBD1,TRBJ2-1,TRBV7-3,-,CASSFGQGTYNEQFF,TGTGCCAGCAGCTTCGGACAGGGAACCTACAATGAGCAGTTCTTC
TRBD1,TRBJ2-4,TRBV7-6,-,CASSLTTGADIQYF,TGTGCCAGCAGCTTGACAACAGGGGCAGACATTCAGTACTTC
TRBD1,TRBJ1-2,TRBV7-3,-,CASSWDRTSANYGYTF,TGTGCCAGCAGCTGGGACAGGACCTCAGCTAACTATGGCTACACCTTC
-,TRBJ2-6,TRBV12-3/TRBV12-4,-,CASSFDVLTF,TGTGCCAGCAGTTTTGACGTCCTGACTTTC
-,TRBJ2-7,TRBV7-6,-,CASSPEGSYSYEQYF,TGTGCCAGCAGCCCTGAGGGCAGTTACTCCTACGAGCAGTACTTC
-,TRBJ2-7,TRBV12-3/TRBV12-4,-,CASSFKSETYEQYF,TGTGCCAGCAGTTTTAAGTCGGAGACCTACGAGCAGTACTTC
-,TRBJ2-5,TRBV12-3/TRBV12-4,-,CASGALAGSYNEQYF,TGTGCCAGCGGTGCGTTGGCGGGATCCTACAATGAGCAGTACTTC
-,TRBJ2-7,TRBV19,medium-sized,CASSTKHEQYF,TGTGCCAGTAGTACCAAGCACGAGCAGTACTTC
-,TRBJ1-1,TRBV24-1,-,CATSDQEFMNTEAFF,TGTGCCACCAGTGACCAGGAGTTTATGAACACTGAAGCTTTCTTT
-,TRBJ2-1,TRBV11-2,-,CASSLEGRSYNEQFF,TGTGCCAGCAGCTTAGAAGGGCGGTCTTACAATGAGCAGTTCTTC
TRBD2,TRBJ2-7,TRBV7-2,few,CASSLRLASSYEQYF,TGTGCCAGCAGCCTCAGACTAGCCAGCTCCTACGAGCAGTACTTC
-,TRBJ2-5,TRBV6-8,-,CASRKQETQYF,TGTGCCAGCAGAAAACAGGAGACCCAGTACTTC
-,TRBJ2-7,TRBV7-6,-,CASSSLTSGAYEQYF,TGTGCCAGCAGCTCTCTTACGTCAGGAGCCTACGAGCAGTACTTC
-,TRBJ2-6,TRBV7-2,few,CASSFYGRYSGANVLTF,TGTGCCAGCAGCTTTTATGGCCGGTACTCTGGGGCCAACGTCCTGACTTTC
-,TRBJ2-3,TRBV7-8,-,CASSSPSLADTQYF,TGTGCCAGCAGCTCACCTAGCTTGGCAGATACGCAGTATTTT
TRBD2,TRBJ2-7,TRBV6-6,few,CASSYFVLAGSYEQYF,TGTGCCAGCAGTTACTTCGTGCTAGCGGGTTCCTACGAGCAGTACTTC
-,TRBJ1-1,TRBV6-1,few,CASSTRDGPNTEAFF,TGTGCCAGCAGTACCCGGGACGGCCCGAACACTGAAGCTTTCTTT
-,TRBJ2-7,TRBV7-9,-,CASSRDDYYEQYF,TGTGCCAGCAGCCGGGACGACTACTACGAGCAGTACTTC
TRBD2,TRBJ2-5,TRBV7-3,-,CASSLGPGLGQETQYF,TGTGCCAGCAGCTTAGGGCCGGGACTAGGCCAAGAGACCCAGTACTTC
-,TRBJ2-5,TRBV12-3/TRBV12-4,-,CASSLEWGETQYF,TGTGCCAGCAGTTTAGAGTGGGGAGAGACCCAGTACTTC
TRBD2,TRBJ2-3,TRBV6-8,-,CASAASGSFSDTQYF,TGTGCCAGCGCAGCTAGCGGGAGTTTCTCAGATACGCAGTATTTT
-,TRBJ1-1,TRBV10-3,-,CAIRGRGTEAFF,TGTGCCATCAGAGGGAGGGGTACTGAAGCTTTCTTT
-,TRBJ2-7,TRBV7-9,many,CASSSRERSYEQYF,TGTGCCAGCAGCTCCCGGGAGCGCTCCTACGAGCAGTACTTC
TRBD2,TRBJ2-1,TRBV12-5,-,CASGLGTSQSEQFF,TGTGCTAGTGGTTTGGGGACTAGTCAATCCGAGCAGTTCTTC
TRBD2,TRBJ2-7,TRBV7-3,-,CASSLTAGGYYEQYF,TGTGCCAGCAGCTTAACAGCGGGAGGATACTACGAGCAGTACTTC